What follows is one T cell receptor (beta chain) and its context. Its antigen remains unknown. These data belong to a study of tumor-infiltrating lymphocytes in primary liver carcinoma. Study summary: All lesions had stage T1-T3 N0M0 and 4.2 to 10 cm widths.

The CDR3 has 14 residues. V shed 6 bases and J shed 10 bases, with 19 bases lying between them. Germline CDR1 reads MNHEY; CDR2 reads SVGEGT. The researchers obtained blood RNA from unsorted whole blood and also extracted germline DNA. Enrolled patients were chronically infected with HBV and treatment-naive. Study-wide points: Blood had a significantly lower top-250-clone fraction than tumors did (p = 0.039).

Researchers generated TCR beta cDNA from around 0.55 ug of total RNA, relying on a constant-region primer. Generation of the TCR beta libraries relied on three nested multiplex PCR rounds using slightly modified ARM-PCR. The first two PCR rounds used TRBV1-TRBV30 primers with a Cbeta primer, nine to ten cycles each. Each CDR3 protein is one row after TCRdb ran MiXCR on the multiplex PCR reads. The table has approximately 340,000 distinct CDR3 sequences, approximately 65% seen once; the top ten hold about 6%. Material: peripheral blood. The receptor comes from a man in his forties with primary liver carcinoma and hepatitis B virus infection. This rearrangement joins TRBV6-2 or TRBV6-3 to TRBJ2-1, with D perhaps TRBD2 (5 bases). CDR3: CASSTLGEGYEQFF. DNA of the CDR3: TGTGCCAGCAGCACCCTCGGGGAAGGTTACGAGCAGTTCTTC.